This T cell receptor (beta chain) is from a study of blood T cell repertoires in COVID-19. Sequencing was performed with immunoSEQ multiplex PCR; in TCRdb, only in-frame clones are kept and a portion is missing. The sample has 200,000 to 250,000 clones, approximately 88% seen once. The study drew participants aged about 18 to 89 years from about two dozen US areas. Contact with a PCR-confirmed or clinician-diagnosed COVID-19 case occurred within 2 weeks of entry. This CDR3 has 15 residues. The germline V gene has CDR1 MNHEY and CDR2 SVGAGI. V shed 6 bases, J shed 2 bases, and the junction held 8 bases outside the gene matches.

The TCR originated in a young woman who had been exposed to COVID-19. Sequencing used PBMCs or T cells enriched from blood (not recorded which). This sequence joins TRBV6-5 and TRBJ2-7, with TRBD2 identical over 9 bases. The CDR3 region is CASSPAGGRAYEQYF. CDR3 sequence (DNA): TGTGCCAGCAGCCCCGCTGGCGGGAGGGCCTACGAGCAGTACTTC.